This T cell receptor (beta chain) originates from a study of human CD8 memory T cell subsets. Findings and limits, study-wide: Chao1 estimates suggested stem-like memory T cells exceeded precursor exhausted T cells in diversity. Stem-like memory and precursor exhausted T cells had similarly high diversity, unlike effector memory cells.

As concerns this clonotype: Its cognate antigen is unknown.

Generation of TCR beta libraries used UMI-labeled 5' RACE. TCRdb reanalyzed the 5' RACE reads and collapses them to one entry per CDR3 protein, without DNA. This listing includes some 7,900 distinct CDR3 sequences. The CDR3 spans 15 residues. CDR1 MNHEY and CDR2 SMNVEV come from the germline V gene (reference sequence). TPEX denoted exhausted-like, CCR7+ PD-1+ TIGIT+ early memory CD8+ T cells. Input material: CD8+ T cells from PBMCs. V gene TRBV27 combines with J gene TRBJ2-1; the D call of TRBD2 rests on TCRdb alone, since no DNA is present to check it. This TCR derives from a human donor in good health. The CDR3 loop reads CASSLGTSGGNEQFF.